This is a list of T cell receptor beta chains from one sample in a study of blood T cell repertoires in COVID-19. Profiled with immunoSEQ multiplex PCR; TCRdb holds only in-frame clones, not every one. The data show over 150,000 clones, about 90% seen once. Specimen: PBMCs or T cells enriched from blood (not recorded which). The receptors originated from a woman between 45 and 65 years old who had recovered from COVID-19. Each CDR3 is given with its conserved first and last residue. Rows may omit the clone size; those that give it use once, few, many or a size class.

j_call clone_size v_call cdr3_aa
TRBJ2-7 NA TRBV4-1 CASSQTPLLGYEQYF
TRBJ2-7 NA TRBV27 CASSLSLAGDFYEQYF
TRBJ2-1 once TRBV3-1/TRBV3-2 CASSRLGTSGRGEQFF
TRBJ1-1 NA TRBV6-6 CASSYSQGEAFF
TRBJ1-5 once TRBV6-5 CASSISSNQPQHF
TRBJ1-6 NA TRBV5-4 CASSLLREGNSPLHF
TRBJ1-4 NA TRBV12-3/TRBV12-4 CASSTRQFEKLFF
TRBJ2-3 NA TRBV4-2 CASSLRDSKQYF
TRBJ2-2 NA TRBV10-1 CASSGLAGVGTGELFF
TRBJ1-4 NA TRBV25-1 CASSLGTPKESLFF
TRBJ1-1 NA TRBV28 CASSEAAGMNTEAFF
TRBJ2-3 NA TRBV18 CASSPTETDTQYF
TRBJ1-2 few TRBV24-1 CATSQSDREVYGYTF
TRBJ2-7 NA TRBV3-1/TRBV3-2 CASSQDLLGEQGPTYEQYF
TRBJ2-3 NA TRBV7-2 CASSPSGRSLDTQYF
TRBJ2-2 NA TRBV7-7 CASSLMLNTGELFF
TRBJ2-1 once TRBV7-8 CASSLVPRLAGLNEQFF
TRBJ1-1 NA TRBV28 CASRRGRKNTEAFF
TRBJ2-3 NA TRBV5-1 CASSPNSFLAPIDTQYF
TRBJ1-3 NA TRBV18 CASSPGPGNTIYF
TRBJ1-2 NA TRBV24-1 CATSDSTGTATYGYTF
TRBJ2-3 NA TRBV27 CASSSRDTQYF
TRBJ1-4 NA TRBV7-9 CASSLDKTGKASANEKLFF
TRBJ2-7 NA TRBV7-9 CASSQTGVSDEQYF
TRBJ1-1 NA TRBV20-1 CSASRQLMNTEAFF
TRBJ1-1 NA TRBV27 CASSSYSTGLNTEAFF
TRBJ1-5 NA TRBV5-8 CASSPGQAPGQPQHF
TRBJ2-1 NA TRBV30 CAWSVRGRGTYNEQFF
TRBJ2-3 NA TRBV5-1 CASSLVLSNSDTQYF
TRBJ2-5 NA TRBV7-8 CASSWRQVGETQYF
TRBJ2-7 NA TRBV6-2/TRBV6-3 CASSHGTGGHYEQYF
TRBJ1-5 NA TRBV20-1 CSAGDQPQHF
TRBJ2-1 NA TRBV5-1 CASSFQGITYNEQFF
TRBJ2-5 NA TRBV4-1 CASSQVGDRGETQYF
TRBJ1-3 NA TRBV19 CASTPIVGSGNTIYF
TRBJ2-1 NA TRBV5-5 CASSPVTTAGSLNSYNEQFF
TRBJ2-1 NA TRBV10-3 CAISEGTSGTYNEQFF
TRBJ2-3 NA TRBV5-4 CASTRGAGTSTDTQYF
TRBJ2-2 NA TRBV19 CASSPGGSRNTGELFF
TRBJ1-3 once TRBV9 CASSAFGLSNSGNTIYF
TRBJ1-6 NA TRBV24-1 CATSDGGTGDSPLHF
TRBJ1-3 NA TRBV28 CASSRRAGNSGNTIYF